These 11 T cell receptor beta chains share one sample of origin, sequenced in a study of blood T cells in healthy people across ages. Combining a sample-barcoded 5' primer with a J-beta primer mix, a second PCR ran for roughly 7 to 12 cycles. Each CDR3 protein gets one entry after TCRdb re-called the 5' RACE reads with MiXCR. Seen here are about 720,000 distinct CDR3 sequences, approximately 21% observed once, and the top ten hold about 22%. The sample consisted of blood. Receptors were obtained from an older man in good health.

The chain joins TRBV3-1 to TRBJ1-1; D is ambiguous. V lost 1 base and J lost 7, with 10 bases in between. Per the germline V gene, CDR1 is LGHDT and CDR2 is YNNKEL (reference sequence). The CDR3 contains 13 residues. The CDR3 DNA is TGTGCCAGCAGCCAAGGACCGACCCGTGAAGCTTTCTTT. It encodes CASSQGPTREAFF.

This clonotype has a count of ten or more. This chain connects TRBV3-1 to TRBJ2-5; D not resolved. Germline V CDR1 and CDR2: LGHDT, YNNKEL (reference sequence). The CDR3 totals 12 residues. V shed 3 bases and J shed 5 bases, with 7 bases lying between them. The CDR3 loop is CASSHLGETQYF. In nucleotides, the CDR3 is TGTGCCAGCAGCCATCTGGGGGAGACCCAGTACTTC.

This clonotype turned up a few times. The rearrangement links TRBV25-1 to TRBJ1-2; D is possibly TRBD1 (5 bases). Trimming stripped 6 bases from V and 7 bases from J, with 12 bases between. The germline V gene has CDR1 MGHDK and CDR2 SYGVNS. This CDR3 contains 12 residues. CDR3 in DNA: TGTGCCAGCAGGGGGACGTCAGTTGGCTACACCTTC. The encoded protein is CASRGTSVGYTF.

This clonotype was found a few times. The CDR3 region has the DNA TGTGCCACCTCTACTAGTGGGCGCAATGAGCAGTTCTTC. Encoded protein: CATSTSGRNEQFF. The rearrangement links TRBV24-1 to TRBJ2-1, with D possibly matching TRBD2 (5 bases). The germline gives CDR1 KGHDR, CDR2 SFDVKD. V was trimmed by 9 bases and J by 6 bases, leaving 14 bases between them. The length of the CDR3 is 13 residues.

The chain is built from TRBV11-3 and TRBJ2-3, with a possible D match to TRBD2 (6 bases). This CDR3 spans 15 amino acids. Trimming removed 1 base from V and 1 base from J, with 9 bases in between. The V gene's germline CDR1 is SGHNT and CDR2 YENEEA. In nucleotides, the CDR3 is TGTGCCAGCAGCTTAGGGGGACTGCGCACAGATACGCAGTATTTT. The encoded protein is CASSLGGLRTDTQYF.

The chain links TRBV7-6 to TRBJ2-3, with 7 bases identical to TRBD1. The V gene end was trimmed by 4 bases and the J gene end by 3 bases; junction bases not matched to a gene: 7. This CDR3 spans 15 amino acids. The germline V gene has CDR1 SGHVS and CDR2 FNYEAQ. The CDR3 DNA follows: TGTGCCAGCAGCTACACAGGGGCTGAGACAGATACGCAGTATTTT. Its protein product is CASSYTGAETDTQYF.

The chain couples TRBV9 to TRBJ2-3; 9 positions match TRBD2. The CDR3 length is 16 residues. CDR1 SGDLS and CDR2 YYNGEE come from the germline V gene. V was pared by 4 bases and J by 0 bases, with 6 bases of the junction left unmatched. This CDR3 reads CASSPRSGRSTDTQYF. The DNA for the CDR3 is TGTGCCAGCAGCCCCCGAAGCGGGAGGAGCACAGATACGCAGTATTTT.

The chain couples TRBV28 to TRBJ2-1; D unclear. The better agreement between TRBJ2-7 and the DNA end casts doubt on the J call. Germline V gene lookup returns CDR1 MDHEN and CDR2 SYDVKM. The CDR3 runs to 14 residues. CDR3 region: CASSLVQPVYEQYF. The CDR3 DNA reads as TGTGCCAGCAGTTTAGTACAGCCAGTCTACGAGCAGTACTTC.

This chain uses TRBV12-3 or TRBV12-4 with TRBJ2-3; D is possibly TRBD1 (6 bases). This CDR3 comprises 12 residues. V lost 9 bases and J lost 5, with 12 bases in between. CDR3 bases: TGTGCCAGTTGGACAGTGATAGATACGCAGTATTTT. Its protein is CASWTVIDTQYF.

This clonotype turned up a few times. The chain joins TRBV9 to TRBJ2-3; no definite D call. Trimming cost V 0 bases and J 0 bases, with 8 bases left between them. The CDR3 covers 15 residues. Germline values: CDR1 SGDLS, CDR2 YYNGEE. CDR3 DNA: TGTGCCAGCAGCGTAGAGACGGCGAGCACAGATACGCAGTATTTT. It encodes CASSVETASTDTQYF.

This chain joins TRBV15 and TRBJ1-2, with 8 bases lining up with TRBD1. Germline CDR1 is LNHNV and CDR2 is YYDKDF (reference sequence). The CDR3 sequence is 15 residues long. V dropped 3 bases and J dropped 3; count of bases not matched to a gene: 6. As DNA, the CDR3 is TGTGCCACCAGCAGGGACGGACAGGGCTACTATGGCTACACCTTC. This sequence encodes CATSRDGQGYYGYTF.